This T cell receptor (beta chain) came from a study of Tregs in tolerant kidney transplant recipients. Assay used: immunoSEQ multiplex PCR; TCRdb lists only in-frame clones, some missing. The sample carries about 46,000 clones, around 90% recorded once. This CDR3 has 14 residues. Germline V CDR1 and CDR2: SGHVS, FNYEAQ. Trimming removed 2 bases from V and 3 bases from J, with 9 bases in between. On this clone itself: The target antigen is unknown.

Overall study results and limits: The small number of patients limits these findings pending further validation.

The sequence came from a human donor in good health. Sample: Tregs from blood. This rearrangement joins TRBV7-6 to TRBJ2-3, with D uncertain. DNA for the CDR3: TGTGCCAGCAGCTTAAACGGTTTGACAGATACGCAGTATTTT. Translated: CASSLNGLTDTQYF. The complete variable domain, with remaining parts taken from reference TRBV7-6 and TRBJ2-3, reads GAGVSQSPRYKVTKRGQDVALRCDPISGHVSLYWYRQALGQGPEFLTYFNYEAQQDKSGLPNDRFSAERPEGSISTLTIQRTEQRDSAMYRCASSLNGLTDTQYFGPGTRLTVL.